This entry features one TCR beta chain sequence. Antigen unknown. The data belong to a study of monozygotic twins with inflammatory bowel disease. Broader study findings: Differences in immunosuppressive treatment may have been a source of added variability in patient repertoires. The data did not back a single strong IBD-associated clonotype or signal.

Whole blood supplied total RNA, and T cells were not sorted. Around 3.5 ug of total RNA went into each TCR library. Following a re-call of the 5' RACE reads, TCRdb has one entry per CDR3 protein and lacks DNA. Here the sample table reports approximately 200,000 distinct CDR3 sequences. The sequence came from a human donor with ulcerative colitis or Crohn's disease, or a healthy co-twin of an affected twin (not recorded which). The sample taken for sequencing was blood.

CDR3 protein: CASGGTRRKTQYF. The genes are TRBV12-3 or TRBV12-4 and TRBJ2-5; as DNA is missing, the TRBD2 call by TCRdb cannot be tested. The CDR3 loop spans 13 amino acids.